These 26 T cell receptor beta chains came from one sample sequenced in a study of blood T cell repertoires in COVID-19. Using immunoSEQ multiplex PCR, the repertoire was profiled, and TCRdb retains in-frame clones only, with some absent. The data contain about 73,000 clones, 70% to 85% of them seen just once; the ten biggest clones take up around 4.3%. Sequenced material: peripheral blood. These receptors were obtained from a woman aged 60-75 years with acute or convalescent COVID-19.

CDR3 protein: CASSVATGGYEQYF. CDR3 DNA sequence: TGTGCCAGCAGCGTAGCTACAGGGGGGTACGAGCAGTACTTC. This chain uses TRBV9 with TRBJ2-7; TRBD1 matches 8 bases. The CDR3 spans 14 residues. The germline CDR1 and CDR2 sequences are SGDLS and YYNGEE. V shed 0 bases, J shed 4 bases, and the junction held 3 bases outside the gene matches.

This sequence joins TRBV6-2 or TRBV6-3 and TRBJ2-3, with 8 bases fitting TRBD2. CDR1 is MNHEY and CDR2 is SVGEGT in the germline V gene. The CDR3 runs 18 residues. Unmatched junction bases numbered 11, after V lost 0 bases and J lost 3 bases. The CDR3 bases are TGTGCCAGCAGTTACTCACCCACTAGCGGCAAGATGACAGATACGCAGTATTTT. This codes for CASSYSPTSGKMTDTQYF.

In its sample, this clone was seen a few times. This sequence joins TRBV7-9 and TRBJ2-7; 8 nucleotides agree with TRBD2. J gave up 3 bases and V 7 bases, and 17 bases lay outside the gene matches. The CDR3 length is 17 residues. Germline loops: CDR1 SEHNR, CDR2 FQNEAQ (reference sequence). The DNA of the CDR3 is TGTGCCAGCAAGAAAACGGGGGGCGGGAGGTCCCACTACGAGCAGTACTTC. Its translation is CASKKTGGGRSHYEQYF.

The rearrangement uses TRBV19 and TRBJ1-5, with D unclear. The V end was cut by 3 bases, the J end by 7 bases, with 7 bases between. This CDR3 has 12 amino acids. CDR1 LNHDA and CDR2 SQIVND come from the germline V gene (reference sequence). CDR3 amino acids: CASSIYPQPQHF. In DNA, the CDR3 is TGTGCCAGTAGTATTTATCCCCAGCCCCAGCATTTT.

The chain combines TRBV7-3 with TRBJ2-2, with D maybe TRBD1 (5 bases). V lost 5 bases to trimming and J lost 7 bases, with 14 bases between them. This CDR3 is built from 14 residues. Germline V gene sequence: CDR1 SGHTA, CDR2 FQGTGA. The DNA of the CDR3 is TGTGCCAGCAGCCGCGGTGCAGGGAACGGGGAGCTGTTTTTT. It specifies CASSRGAGNGELFF.

The table lists this clone with a count of one. The V and J genes are TRBV4-1 and TRBJ1-6, with a weak D call TRBD1 (6 bases). The germline gives CDR1 MGHRA, CDR2 YSYEKL. The CDR3 consists of 17 residues. V was shortened by 1 base and J by 7 bases, with 17 bases between the two germline ends. DNA for the CDR3: TGCGCCAGCAGCCAAGCTTTTTTCACAGGGCCGAATTCACCCCTCCACTTT. Translation gives CASSQAFFTGPNSPLHF.

This clone was counted once. The chain links TRBV5-1 to TRBJ1-1, with D perhaps TRBD1 (6 bases). Trimming took off 0 bases at V and 1 base at J, with 10 bases between the two ends. CDR1 and CDR2 from the germline V gene are SGHRS and YFSETQ. CDR3 length: 15 amino acids. CDR3 loop: CASSLDRVTNTEAFF. The CDR3 coding sequence is TGCGCCAGCAGCTTGGACAGGGTAACGAACACTGAAGCTTTCTTT.

This chain joins TRBV2 and TRBJ1-2; D unresolved. Germline values: CDR1 SNHLY, CDR2 FYNNEI. V was clipped by 8 bases and J by 0 bases, with 10 bases between them. This CDR3 spans 13 amino acids. As DNA, the CDR3 is TGTGCCAGCGTACTTAACTCTAACTATGGCTACACCTTC. It translates to CASVLNSNYGYTF.

V is TRBV9 and J is TRBJ2-3; 9 bases match TRBD1. The CDR3 has 15 amino acids. Germline V lookup: CDR1 SGDLS, CDR2 YYNGEE. V lost 2 bases, J lost 2 bases, and 3 bases stayed unmatched. The CDR3 region is CASSVGTGITDTQYF. CDR3 DNA sequence: TGTGCCAGCAGCGTCGGGACAGGGATCACAGATACGCAGTATTTT.

The J gene is TRBJ1-6, the V gene TRBV7-2; D is possibly TRBD1 (6 bases). Trimming took off 4 bases at V and 4 bases at J, with 11 bases between the two ends. Looked up from germline, CDR1 is SGHTA and CDR2 is FQGNSA. CDR3 size: 15 residues. CDR3 nucleotide sequence: TGTGCCAGCAGCTCGGGACAATGGTATAATTCACCCCTCCACTTT. Translating gives CASSSGQWYNSPLHF.

The J gene is TRBJ2-2, the V gene TRBV2, with TRBD1 matching 8 bases. V gave up 6 bases and J gave up 0 bases; unmatched junction bases: 9. Germline V gene sequence: CDR1 SNHLY, CDR2 FYNNEI. The CDR3 consists of 17 residues. The chain's CDR3 is CASRPGTGDANTGELFF. Here the CDR3 DNA reads TGTGCCAGCAGGCCCGGGACAGGAGACGCGAACACCGGGGAGCTGTTTTTT.

Only a few counts were recorded for this clone. The chain is built from TRBV25-1 and TRBJ1-2, with 10 bases that match TRBD1. The CDR3 has 18 residues. The V and J ends lost 4 bases and 0 bases, in that order; junction bases with no gene match: 11. Germline V lookup: CDR1 MGHDK, CDR2 SYGVNS. DNA for the CDR3: TGTGCCAGCAGTGGAAACAGAGGACAGGGGGTAGCTAACTATGGCTACACCTTC. Translating gives CASSGNRGQGVANYGYTF.

The gene calls are TRBV30 and TRBJ2-3, with 7 bases identical to TRBD2. This CDR3 contains 15 residues. Germline-derived CDR1 and CDR2 are GTSNPN and SVGIG (reference sequence). V lost 1 base, J lost 0 bases, and 4 bases stayed unmatched. Here the CDR3 reads CAWSGRAGSTDTQYF. CDR3 sequence (DNA): TGTGCCTGGAGTGGACGAGCGGGGAGCACAGATACGCAGTATTTT.

This clone was counted only a few times. The chain is built from TRBV15 and TRBJ2-1; 14 nucleotides match TRBD2. CDR3 size: 15 residues. J was trimmed by 9 bases and V by 1 base; bases with no gene match: 2. Germline V gives CDR1 LNHNV, CDR2 YYDKDF (reference sequence). The CDR3 here is CATSRGTSGRLEQFF. The CDR3 DNA reads as TGTGCCACCAGCAGAGGGACTAGCGGGAGGCTTGAGCAGTTCTTC.

This chain joins TRBV11-2 and TRBJ1-3, with D possibly matching TRBD1 (5 bases). Germline assignment: CDR1 SGHAT and CDR2 FQNNGV. The V end lost 1 base, the J end lost 3 bases, and 7 bases lay between the germline ends. The CDR3 covers 14 residues. The CDR3 DNA sequence: TGTGCCAGCAGCTTAGCAGGGTTTGGAAACACCATATATTTT. Translation: CASSLAGFGNTIYF.

This chain links TRBV7-2 with TRBJ1-1; 9 nucleotides agree with TRBD1. CDR1 and CDR2 (germline): SGHTA, FQGNSA. This CDR3 contains 15 residues. With V trimmed by 5 bases and J by 1 base, 5 bases remained unmatched. The CDR3 DNA follows: TGTGCCAGCAGCCCCGGGACAGGGAGGAACACTGAAGCTTTCTTT. Translated, it gives CASSPGTGRNTEAFF.

The J gene is TRBJ2-7, the V gene TRBV10-3; 8 bases fit TRBD1. This CDR3 is 14 amino acids long. The germline CDR1 and CDR2 sequences are ENHRY and SYGVKD. Germline trimming cut 3 bases from V and 6 bases from J; bases unmatched to any gene: 7. CDR3 sequence (DNA): TGTGCCATCAGTGATGACAGGGGCTCGAGCGAGCAGTACTTC. Its protein product is CAISDDRGSSEQYF.

This clone was seen a single time. The CDR3 end shows no conserved phenylalanine or tryptophan, and so a read error is likely. No DNA is shown, since the ends of the CDR3 on it are uncertain; the CDR3 is the one TCRdb lists. This sequence joins TRBV20-1 and TRBJ1-1; the table's TRBD1 call for D was not verified on the DNA. The CDR3 is 11 residues long, ends included. Germline lookup yields CDR1 DFQATT and CDR2 SNEGSKA (reference sequence). The CDR3 loop reads CSARDRGAPRL.

The rearrangement joins TRBV4-2 to TRBJ1-6, with D perhaps TRBD1 (6 bases). Trimming shortened V by 0 bases and J by 8 bases, and 23 bases separated the two germline ends. Germline values: CDR1 LGHNA, CDR2 YNFKEQ. The CDR3 totals 19 residues. In DNA, the CDR3 is TGTGCCAGCAGCCAAGATCACCCTCTCCGCCGAAACAGGGATTCACCCCTCCACTTT. Its protein is CASSQDHPLRRNRDSPLHF.

The chain links TRBV12-3 or TRBV12-4 to TRBJ1-2, with a tentative D call TRBD1 (6 bases). The CDR3 totals 13 residues. The V and J ends lost 6 bases and 2 bases respectively, with 10 bases between them. The CDR3 protein is CASRQGRNYGYTF. For the CDR3, the DNA is TGTGCCAGCAGACAGGGTAGGAACTATGGCTACACCTTC.

In its sample, this clone was seen once. The V call is TRBV3-1 (or the pseudogene TRBV3-2), the J call TRBJ1-1; D may be TRBD1 (6 bases). The V end lost 2 bases, the J end lost 7 bases, and 14 bases lay between the germline ends. The CDR3 runs 14 residues. Germline assignment: CDR1 LGHDT and CDR2 YNNKEL (reference sequence). The CDR3: CASSQTTGLSEAFF. CDR3 nucleotides: TGTGCCAGCAGCCAAACTACAGGGTTGAGTGAAGCTTTCTTT.

The gene calls are TRBV2 and TRBJ2-7; no clear D. Per the germline V gene, CDR1 is SNHLY and CDR2 is FYNNEI. The CDR3 spans 13 residues. Trimming cost V 0 bases and J 5 bases, with 8 bases left between them. This CDR3 is CASSEAASNEQYF. The CDR3 DNA sequence: TGTGCCAGCAGTGAAGCCGCGTCTAACGAGCAGTACTTC.

The sample holds a few counts of this clone. The chain employs TRBV7-6 and TRBJ2-7; 8 bases are a match to TRBD1. Germline V gene data show CDR1 as SGHVS and CDR2 as FNYEAQ. This CDR3 is built from 13 residues. V was clipped by 5 bases and J by 6 bases; unmatched bases: 6. The CDR3 bases are TGTGCCAGCAGCATCTATCAGGGGGCCGAGCAGTACTTC. This gives the protein CASSIYQGAEQYF.

In this sample, this clone turned up once. This chain uses TRBV19 with TRBJ1-2; tentatively, D is TRBD1 (6 bases). The CDR3 is made up of 15 amino acids. Trimming removed 5 bases from V and 5 bases from J, with 18 bases in between. Germline-derived CDR1 and CDR2 are LNHDA and SQIVND (reference sequence). The CDR3, as DNA: TGTGCCAGTAGTTCAGCTGGGGGCAGAAGATATGGCTACACCTTC. Translating it yields CASSSAGGRRYGYTF.

This chain uses TRBV14 with TRBJ1-1; D not resolved. The CDR3 covers 12 residues. The V end lost 8 bases, the J end lost 8 bases, and 15 bases lay between the germline ends. Per germline, CDR1 SGHDN and CDR2 FVKESK. The CDR3 coding sequence is TGTGCCAGCGGAGAGCACACTGAAGAAGCTTTCTTT. It yields the protein CASGEHTEEAFF.

V gene TRBV10-3 combines with J gene TRBJ1-5; 8 bases fit TRBD1. The V gene end was trimmed by 9 bases and the J gene end by 2 bases; junction bases not matched to a gene: 6. Germline V gene data show CDR1 as ENHRY and CDR2 as SYGVKD. The CDR3 sequence is 14 residues long. CDR3 nucleotide sequence: TGTGCCATGCTTGAGGGACAGGGCAATCAGCCCCAGCATTTT. Residues: CAMLEGQGNQPQHF.